What follows is one TCR beta chain and its context. The antigen is unknown. This CDR3 comprises 16 residues. Trimming cost V 2 bases and J 4 bases; bases outside gene matches: 6. Germline CDR1 reads MNHNS; CDR2 reads SASEGT. The PCR had 60 Vbeta and 13 Jbeta primers. Clones were sequenced by immunoSEQ multiplex PCR, and TCRdb holds only the in-frame ones, with some missing. The sample includes about 210,000 clones, approximately 81% seen only once; the top ten take about 0.25%. The record originates from a study of cytomegalovirus exposure and HLA in healthy donors. Study-wide points: Under in vitro conditions, a few CMV-associated chains were confirmed as specific for CMV antigens.

V is TRBV6-1 and J is TRBJ2-3; TRBD1 aligns across 10 bases. Sequencing was carried out using PBMCs. This TCR was recovered from a girl aged 2 to 9 in good health and CMV-seronegative. The CDR3 DNA reads as TGTGCCAGCAGTGAACTGGGACAGGGGAGAGCAGATACGCAGTATTTT. It translates to CASSELGQGRADTQYF.